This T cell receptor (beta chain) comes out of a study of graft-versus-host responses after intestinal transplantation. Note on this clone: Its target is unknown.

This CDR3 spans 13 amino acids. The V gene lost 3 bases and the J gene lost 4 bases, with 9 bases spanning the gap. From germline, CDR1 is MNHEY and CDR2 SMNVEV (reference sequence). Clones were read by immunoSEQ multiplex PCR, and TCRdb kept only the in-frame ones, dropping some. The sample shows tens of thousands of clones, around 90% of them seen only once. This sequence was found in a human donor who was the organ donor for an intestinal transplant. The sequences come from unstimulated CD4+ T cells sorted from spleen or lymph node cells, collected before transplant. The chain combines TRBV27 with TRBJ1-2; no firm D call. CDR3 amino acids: CASSLRESYGYTF. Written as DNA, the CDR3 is TGTGCCAGCAGTTTGAGGGAAAGCTATGGCTACACCTTC.